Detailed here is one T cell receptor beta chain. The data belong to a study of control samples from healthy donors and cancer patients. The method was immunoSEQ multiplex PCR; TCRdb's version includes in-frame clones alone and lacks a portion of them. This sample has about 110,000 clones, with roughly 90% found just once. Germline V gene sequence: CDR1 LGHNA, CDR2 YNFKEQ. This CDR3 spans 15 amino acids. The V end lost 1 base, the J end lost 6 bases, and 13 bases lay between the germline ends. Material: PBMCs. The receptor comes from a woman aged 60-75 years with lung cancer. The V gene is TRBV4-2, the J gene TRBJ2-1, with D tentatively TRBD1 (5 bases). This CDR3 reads CASSQGATVSNEQFF. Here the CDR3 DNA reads TGTGCCAGCAGCCAAGGGGCGACAGTGAGCAATGAGCAGTTCTTC.